A selection of T cell receptor beta chains follows, all from one sample in a study of blood T cell repertoires in COVID-19. TCRdb's table, derived via immunoSEQ multiplex PCR, lists solely in-frame clones and lacks some. Of fewer than 85,000 clones in the sample, about nine tenths were seen once. Specimen: peripheral blood. The receptors stem from a human donor in a cohort sampled during active COVID-19. Each CDR3 is given with its conserved first and last residue. Each record gives: CDR3 DNA, CDR3 protein, CDR3 length, V gene, J gene, D gene, clone size. D genes are given only for firm matches. The size of a clone is reported for some rows only, either as once, few or many, or as a class for expanded clones.

CDR3nt: TGTGCCAGCAGCCCTAGCGGGGGGGCCACCGGGGAGCTGTTTTTT
CDR3aa: CASSPSGGATGELFF
len: 15
v_gene: TRBV9
j_gene: TRBJ2-2
d_gene: TRBD2
abundance: .

CDR3nt: TGTGCCAGCAGCTCTAGCGGGAGGGAATACAATGAGCAGTTCTTC
CDR3aa: CASSSSGREYNEQFF
len: 15
v_gene: TRBV5-4
j_gene: TRBJ2-1
d_gene: TRBD2
abundance: .

CDR3nt: TGCGCCAGCAGCGATGGGGGCAGCACCGGGGAGCTGTTTTTT
CDR3aa: CASSDGGSTGELFF
len: 14
v_gene: TRBV10-1
j_gene: TRBJ2-2
d_gene: .
abundance: few

CDR3nt: TGTGCCAGCAGCTTTGGCCTAGCGGGAGCTTATGAGCAGTTCTTC
CDR3aa: CASSFGLAGAYEQFF
len: 15
v_gene: TRBV7-2
j_gene: TRBJ2-1
d_gene: TRBD2
abundance: few

CDR3nt: TGTGCCAGCCGGGGCAGGGACACACGTTCGAACACAATCAGCCCCCAGCATTTT
CDR3aa: CASRGRDTRSNTISPQHF
len: 18
v_gene: TRBV4-2
j_gene: TRBJ1-5
d_gene: .
abundance: once

CDR3nt: TGTGCCAGTAGTATCGGGGGGTACTCCTACAATGAGCAGTTCTTC
CDR3aa: CASSIGGYSYNEQFF
len: 15
v_gene: TRBV19
j_gene: TRBJ2-1
d_gene: TRBD2
abundance: once

CDR3nt: TGCAGTACCGGGACAGGGTATGGCTACACCTTC
CDR3aa: CSTGTGYGYTF
len: 11
v_gene: TRBV20-1
j_gene: TRBJ1-2
d_gene: TRBD1
abundance: .

CDR3nt: TGTGCCATTACGACAGACACCTACAATGAGCAGTTCTTC
CDR3aa: CAITTDTYNEQFF
len: 13
v_gene: TRBV10-3
j_gene: TRBJ2-1
d_gene: .
abundance: .

CDR3nt: TGTGCCAGCAGTTACTCGCAGGGTATCGGGAATTCACCCCTCCACTTT
CDR3aa: CASSYSQGIGNSPLHF
len: 16
v_gene: TRBV6-6
j_gene: TRBJ1-6
d_gene: .
abundance: .

CDR3nt: TGCGCCAGCAGCTTGGGCTGGGGGGATATCACTGAAGCTTTCTTT
CDR3aa: CASSLGWGDITEAFF
len: 15
v_gene: TRBV5-1
j_gene: TRBJ1-1
d_gene: .
abundance: .

CDR3nt: TGTGCCTGGACTCTCTCTGGAAACACCATATATTTT
CDR3aa: CAWTLSGNTIYF
len: 12
v_gene: TRBV30
j_gene: TRBJ1-3
d_gene: .
abundance: few

CDR3nt: TGTGCCAGCACCGCGGGGACTTCAACCTACGAGCAGTACTTC
CDR3aa: CASTAGTSTYEQYF
len: 14
v_gene: TRBV6-5
j_gene: TRBJ2-7
d_gene: .
abundance: .

CDR3nt: TGTGCCAGCAGCGTAGAGGCAGGCACCACCGGGGAGCTGTTTTTT
CDR3aa: CASSVEAGTTGELFF
len: 15
v_gene: TRBV9
j_gene: TRBJ2-2
d_gene: .
abundance: .

CDR3nt: TGCGCCAGCAGCTTGGACCCGGGACTTGAGGCCGAGCAGTACTTC
CDR3aa: CASSLDPGLEAEQYF
len: 15
v_gene: TRBV5-1
j_gene: TRBJ2-7
d_gene: .
abundance: .

CDR3nt: TGCAGCGTCCCCCGGGGACAGGGGAACAATGAGCAGTTCTTC
CDR3aa: CSVPRGQGNNEQFF
len: 14
v_gene: TRBV29-1
j_gene: TRBJ2-1
d_gene: TRBD1
abundance: .

CDR3nt: TGTGCCAGTAGTCACTCACTTGGGACAGGGGGCACTGAAGCTTTCTTT
CDR3aa: CASSHSLGTGGTEAFF
len: 16
v_gene: TRBV19
j_gene: TRBJ1-1
d_gene: TRBD1
abundance: .

CDR3nt: TGTGCCAGCAGTTACTGGGGGGATGAGACCCAGTACTTC
CDR3aa: CASSYWGDETQYF
len: 13
v_gene: TRBV6-5
j_gene: TRBJ2-5
d_gene: .
abundance: .

CDR3nt: TGCAGCGTTGGGTTGGGACAGGGCAACGAGCAGTACTTC
CDR3aa: CSVGLGQGNEQYF
len: 13
v_gene: TRBV29-1
j_gene: TRBJ2-7
d_gene: TRBD1
abundance: once

CDR3nt: TGTGCCTGGAGGCAGATCTATGGCTACACCTTC
CDR3aa: CAWRQIYGYTF
len: 11
v_gene: TRBV30
j_gene: TRBJ1-2
d_gene: .
abundance: .

CDR3nt: TGTGCCAGCAACACCGGGACTAGCGGAATTCAGTACTTC
CDR3aa: CASNTGTSGIQYF
len: 13
v_gene: TRBV3-1/TRBV3-2
j_gene: TRBJ2-4
d_gene: TRBD2
abundance: .

CDR3nt: TGCGCCAGCAGTCTCCTCGACCGTACTCCCCTCGGTCCAGGGTCGTACTATGGCTACACCTTC
CDR3aa: CASSLLDRTPLGPGSYYGYTF
len: 21
v_gene: TRBV23-1
j_gene: TRBJ1-2
d_gene: .
abundance: .

CDR3nt: TGTGCCAGCAGCAGCGGGGGACTAGCCCAAGAGACCCAGTACTTC
CDR3aa: CASSSGGLAQETQYF
len: 15
v_gene: TRBV6-5
j_gene: TRBJ2-5
d_gene: TRBD2
abundance: .

CDR3nt: TGTGCCAGCAGTCACGGACTAGCGGGATTCGCCTACGAGCAGTACTTC
CDR3aa: CASSHGLAGFAYEQYF
len: 16
v_gene: TRBV28
j_gene: TRBJ2-7
d_gene: TRBD2
abundance: .

CDR3nt: TGTGCCAGCAGTGAGGGGACAGCGAACACTGAAGCTTTCTTT
CDR3aa: CASSEGTANTEAFF
len: 14
v_gene: TRBV6-4
j_gene: TRBJ1-1
d_gene: TRBD1
abundance: .

CDR3nt: TGCAGCGCGTACGGGACTACGAAAGGGGAGACCCAGTACTTC
CDR3aa: CSAYGTTKGETQYF
len: 14
v_gene: TRBV29-1
j_gene: TRBJ2-5
d_gene: TRBD2
abundance: once

CDR3nt: TGTGCCAGCAGCCCTCGGACAGGGGGCGTATACGAGCAGTACTTC
CDR3aa: CASSPRTGGVYEQYF
len: 15
v_gene: TRBV11-2
j_gene: TRBJ2-7
d_gene: TRBD1
abundance: .

CDR3nt: TGCGCCAGCAGCCTAGACGACAGGGCGGAAAACACTGAAGCTTTCTTT
CDR3aa: CASSLDDRAENTEAFF
len: 16
v_gene: TRBV5-1
j_gene: TRBJ1-1
d_gene: TRBD1
abundance: .

CDR3nt: TGTGCCAGCAGTGAATTCCATCCCAATCAGCCCCAGCATTTT
CDR3aa: CASSEFHPNQPQHF
len: 14
v_gene: TRBV6-1
j_gene: TRBJ1-5
d_gene: .
abundance: .

CDR3nt: TGTGCCAGCAGTGAAGTTGGAGGGAGCGGCCCGAACACCGGGGAGCTGTTTTTT
CDR3aa: CASSEVGGSGPNTGELFF
len: 18
v_gene: TRBV6-1
j_gene: TRBJ2-2
d_gene: .
abundance: .

CDR3nt: TGTGCCAGCAGTCCCACAGGGCAGCCCCATGAAAAACTGTTTTTT
CDR3aa: CASSPTGQPHEKLFF
len: 15
v_gene: TRBV27
j_gene: TRBJ1-4
d_gene: .
abundance: .

CDR3nt: TGTGCCAGCAGCTTAAGGAGCGCCAAAGAGACCCAGTACTTC
CDR3aa: CASSLRSAKETQYF
len: 14
v_gene: TRBV13
j_gene: TRBJ2-5
d_gene: .
abundance: .